This T cell receptor (beta chain) was sequenced during a study of neurological immune-mediated disorders (dated by TCRdb to the late 2010s). Regarding the research as a whole: Among the roughly 34 multiple sclerosis patients, relapsing-remitting MS was present in around 31 and secondary progressive MS was present in 3. Of the approximately 70 subjects in the cohort, about 14 were HAM/TSP patients, some 35 were multiple sclerosis patients, and about 20 were healthy controls. The roughly 110 TCR-beta libraries included longitudinal samples, technical triplicates and paired sorted CD4+ and CD8+ T-cell subsets alongside PBMC samples. Peripheral blood TCR-beta repertoires from HTLV-I-associated myelopathy (HAM/TSP) patients, multiple sclerosis patients and healthy controls were compared by UMI-based sequencing.

Study-wide conclusions, independent of this receptor: Expanded clones from different subjects shared no identical CDR3 amino acid sequences, which suggests that TCR-beta repertoires were private in all groups. In phylogenetic analysis, the repertoires of 18 of 34 MS patients grouped into a cluster of related CDR3 sequences, which suggests a possible signature at the repertoire level. TCR clonal expansion was highest in HAM/TSP patients and lowest in MS patients, with MS patients falling below even healthy controls. No association of the MS cluster with clinical or MRI features was observed, and the need for larger cohorts was stated by the authors.

At least ten counts were recorded for this clonotype. Its antigen is currently not known. Per-base quality was not reported, and no clone a single base away is much larger than it. For the unsorted PBMC libraries, 2 million PBMCs were stored in RNAlater at -80 degrees C until RNA extraction and were used to generate the libraries. Multiple sclerosis patients were enrolled in a US clinical protocol evaluating disease progression by magnetic resonance imaging. Peripheral blood was subjected to Ficoll-Hypaque density gradient centrifugation to isolate PBMCs, which were then cryopreserved in liquid nitrogen. CDR1 LGHDT and CDR2 YNNKEL were looked up in the germline V gene (reference sequence). Trimming removed 0 bases from V and 1 base from J, leaving 12 bases between the germline ends. From its cysteine to its phenylalanine, the CDR3 spans 16 amino acids. CDR3 DNA only is kept here, 48 bases in frame from base 1.

To synthesize cDNA, template-switch 5'RACE was performed with a primer carrying a 10-nucleotide random unique molecular identifier so that each TCR transcript was tagged. Every sequencing run yielded over 190 million TCR-beta sequences covering 15-18 subjects. The RNeasy kit was used to extract total RNA. The KAPA Real-time Library Amplification kit was used to amplify TCR-beta VDJ regions with primers targeting the TCR constant region and the 5'RACE anchor. Sample indexes and Illumina adaptors were added in a first PCR, after which library yield was increased in a second PCR. After Ampure bead purification, the TCR product of roughly 650 bp was size-selected on a 2% E-gel SizeSelection system. Before pooling, libraries had their quality checked on a Bioanalyzer, their concentration measured with Qubit, and their quantity determined with the Kapa Library Quantification kit. Paired-end 2 x 150 bp sequencing of the libraries was performed on an Illumina HiSeq 2500. To increase sequence diversity, roughly 24-31% phiX was spiked into each library pool. The authors' analysis ran thus. Quality-filtered reads were processed with the UMI-based MiGEC pipeline, and over 90% of raw TCR sequences were removed by the MiGEC pipeline during error correction. VDJ genes were aligned to IMGT germline references, and each clonotype was defined by a unique CDR3 amino acid sequence together with V-J genes. Clonal expansion, Shannon diversity and CDR3 relatedness were evaluated with VDJtools (CalcPairwiseDistances, ClusterSamples), while phylogenetic trees were built in CLCbio workbench. Using coefficient-of-variation modelling across technical triplicates, the study counted a clone as expanded if it had at least 8 unique UMIs. The public reads were run again by TCRdb, first through fastp at Q25 and then through MiXCR, and only productive beta chains were kept. For every CDR3 protein sequence, its rows merge into one entry that carries the most common genes and DNA. TCRdb's processing, not the study's, gives the V and J calls here. Present in this sample are roughly 40,000 distinct CDR3 sequences, 2.5% of which were seen just once. The ten top clones hold less than 2.5% of the sample.

The sequence joins TRBV3-1 to TRBJ1-1; perhaps TRBD1 is the D gene, with 5 bases matching. Sequencing was performed on PBMCs. The source of this sequence is a middle-aged man with multiple sclerosis. CDR3 reads: CASSQDRAGTNTEAFF. In nucleotides, the sequence is TGTGCCAGCAGCCAAGATCGCGCAGGGACGAACACTGAAGCTTTCTTT.